This T cell receptor beta chain was identified during a study of blood T cell repertoires in COVID-19. Study in general: The United States, Italy and Spain supplied acute and convalescent COVID-19 samples.

Measured with immunoSEQ multiplex PCR; TCRdb has only the in-frame clones, and not every one. This table has about 240,000 clones, 81% appearing once. The CDR3 is made up of 14 amino acids. J gave up 4 bases and V 2 bases, and 5 bases lay outside the gene matches. CDR1 SGHRS and CDR2 YFSETQ come from the germline V gene. This clone was seen only a few times. Sequencing was done on a sample of peripheral blood. The source of this sequence is a woman older than 75 with COVID-19, enrolled during active disease. This chain connects TRBV5-1 to TRBJ1-2, with TRBD1 matching 7 bases. The CDR3 is CASSLLTGRYGYTF. The CDR3 DNA is TGCGCCAGCAGCTTACTGACAGGGCGCTATGGCTACACCTTC.